This T cell receptor (beta chain) emerged from a study of CD8+CD57+ T cells in acquired aplastic anemia. Study-level background: DNA from sorted CD4+ and CD8+ cells averaged roughly 3.4 ug.

Genomic DNA templated the TCR beta VDJ and CDR3 profiling. TCRdb reprocessed the reads via MiXCR and lists one record per CDR3 protein. The table has 250,000 to 350,000 distinct CDR3 sequences, 55% to 65% seen once. The ends lost 4 bases at V and 8 bases at J; junction bases unmatched: 12. CDR3 length: 16 residues. Per the germline V gene, CDR1 is SEHNR and CDR2 is FQNEAQ (reference sequence). The sequenced sample was sorted CD4+, CD8+, or CD8+CD57+ T cells (not recorded which) from PBMCs. The clonotype originates from a human donor with severe aplastic anemia or a healthy control (not recorded which). The chain links TRBV7-9 to TRBJ1-4; 8 bases agree with TRBD1. The CDR3, as DNA: TGTGCCAGCAGCTACCCTCCGGACAGGGAGGGGGAAAAACTGTTTTTT. This gives the protein CASSYPPDREGEKLFF. Supplemented by reference TRBV7-9 and TRBJ1-4, the full variable domain reads DTGVSQNPRHKITKRGQNVTFRCDPISEHNRLYWYRQTLGQGPEFLTYFQNEAQLEKSRLLSDRFSAERPKGSFSTLEIQRTEQGDSAMYLCASSYPPDREGEKLFFGSGTQLSVL.